Given below is one TCR beta chain in context. Clones were sequenced by immunoSEQ multiplex PCR, and TCRdb holds only the in-frame ones, with some missing. The top ten hold roughly 5.8% of the sample, which has around 250,000 clones, less than 90% seen once. This record comes from a study of blood T cell repertoires in COVID-19. Study as a whole: Samples taken during acute and convalescent COVID-19 were collected in the United States, Italy and Spain.

The CDR3 totals 15 residues. Germline V CDR1 and CDR2: SGHAT, FQNNGV. V was pared by 0 bases and J by 5 bases, with 5 bases of the junction left unmatched. This TCR came from a man aged 60 to 69 with acute or convalescent COVID-19. This sequence joins TRBV11-2 and TRBJ2-5; 8 nucleotides agree with TRBD1. Sequences were obtained from peripheral blood. In nucleotides, the CDR3 is TGTGCCAGCAGCTTAGACCAGGGGGCTTGGGAGACCCAGTACTTC. The encoded protein is CASSLDQGAWETQYF. Supplemented by reference TRBV11-2 and TRBJ2-5, the full variable domain reads EAGVAQSPRYKIIEKRQSVAFWCNPISGHATLYWYQQILGQGPKLLIQFQNNGVVDDSQLPKDRFSAERLKGVDSTLKIQPAKLEDSAVYLCASSLDQGAWETQYFGPGTRLLVL.